The clone carrying this TCR beta chain was seen just once. Its antigen is not known. Generated by immunoSEQ multiplex PCR, the TCRdb table keeps only in-frame clones and is missing some. The sample lists approximately 130,000 clones, over 90% seen once, with 0.75% to 0.95% in the top ten. The sample is drawn from a study of T cell responses to AZD1222 COVID-19 vaccine. Study information: Second-dose recipients at about 4 or about 12 weeks were treated as one pooled group. Study-wide points: Among spike-specific TCRs, nearly half reportedly target unmutated variant regions. Spike-specific TCR breadth and depth rose after two AZD1222 doses. Baseline testing showed seropositivity in only six AZD1222 recipients.

V lost 6 bases, J lost 6 bases, and 14 bases lay in between. From germline, CDR1 is MNHEY and CDR2 SVGAGI. The CDR3 has 13 residues. The receptor's source is an adult in good health. Sequenced here: peripheral blood, sampled on day 0 of AZD1222 vaccination. The genes are TRBV6-5 and TRBJ1-2; D is unclear. CDR3: CASRNLGIDGYTF. The CDR3 DNA reads as TGTGCCAGCAGAAACCTGGGCATCGATGGCTACACCTTC.